A selection of T cell receptor beta chains follows, all from one sample in a study of T cell responses to AZD1222 COVID-19 vaccine. Profiled with immunoSEQ multiplex PCR; TCRdb holds only in-frame clones, not every one. Altogether tens of thousands of clones are present, roughly 91% being singletons, with the ten largest covering 24%. The sequencing here drew on peripheral blood, taken on day 0 of AZD1222 vaccination. The receptors derive from an adult in good health. Both conserved end residues are part of each CDR3. Each record gives: J gene, clone size, V gene, D gene, CDR3 length, CDR3 DNA, CDR3 protein. A D gene is named only where the DNA matches it firmly. Only some rows state a clone size, as once, few, many or a class for expanded clones.

J gene: TRBJ1-4
clone size: -
V gene: TRBV24-1
D gene: TRBD1
CDR3 length: 14
CDR3 DNA: TGTGCCACCAGTGTAGGGGGCGCTTTTTGTAAACTGTTTTTT
CDR3 protein: CATSVGGAFCKLFF

J gene: TRBJ1-6
clone size: -
V gene: TRBV6-5
D gene: TRBD1
CDR3 length: 15
CDR3 DNA: TGTGCCAGCTCCCTAGGGGACAGGGCGGTGACACCCCTCCACTTT
CDR3 protein: CASSLGDRAVTPLHF

J gene: TRBJ2-7
clone size: once
V gene: TRBV11-2
D gene: -
CDR3 length: 13
CDR3 DNA: TGTGCCAGCAGCTTCACACACTCCTACGAGCAGTACTTC
CDR3 protein: CASSFTHSYEQYF

J gene: TRBJ2-3
clone size: -
V gene: TRBV5-6
D gene: TRBD1
CDR3 length: 18
CDR3 DNA: TGTGCCAGCAGCCCACGGACAGGGATGGCCTCAATCACAGATACGCAGTATTTT
CDR3 protein: CASSPRTGMASITDTQYF

J gene: TRBJ2-3
clone size: once
V gene: TRBV5-8
D gene: TRBD1
CDR3 length: 15
CDR3 DNA: TGTGCCAGCAGCGCTGGGACAGGGGTTTCCGATACGCAGTATTTT
CDR3 protein: CASSAGTGVSDTQYF

J gene: TRBJ1-2
clone size: -
V gene: TRBV7-2
D gene: -
CDR3 length: 14
CDR3 DNA: TGTGCCAGCAGCCCTAACGCTGTAATAAGTGGCTACACCTTC
CDR3 protein: CASSPNAVISGYTF

J gene: TRBJ1-5
clone size: -
V gene: TRBV19
D gene: -
CDR3 length: 15
CDR3 DNA: TGTGCCAGTAGTGATGGGCAGGTTAGCAATCAGCCCCAGCATTTT
CDR3 protein: CASSDGQVSNQPQHF

J gene: TRBJ1-5
clone size: -
V gene: TRBV15
D gene: TRBD1
CDR3 length: 15
CDR3 DNA: TGTGCCACCAGACGGGGACAGTATAGCAATCAGCCCCAGCATTTT
CDR3 protein: CATRRGQYSNQPQHF

J gene: TRBJ2-7
clone size: -
V gene: TRBV5-1
D gene: -
CDR3 length: 13
CDR3 DNA: TGCGCCAGCAGCGTAGGACAGCAATACGAGCAGTACTTC
CDR3 protein: CASSVGQQYEQYF

J gene: TRBJ1-2
clone size: -
V gene: TRBV6-5
D gene: -
CDR3 length: 15
CDR3 DNA: TGTGCCAGCAGGGTCGACGGCACGAACCTGTATGGCTACACCTTC
CDR3 protein: CASRVDGTNLYGYTF

J gene: TRBJ1-1
clone size: once
V gene: TRBV6-5
D gene: -
CDR3 length: 15
CDR3 DNA: TGTGCCAGCAGTTCAGGAAGGATGGGAGACACTGAAGCTTTCTTT
CDR3 protein: CASSSGRMGDTEAFF

J gene: TRBJ1-3
clone size: -
V gene: TRBV19
D gene: TRBD1
CDR3 length: 16
CDR3 DNA: TGTGCCAGTAGTAGGGGACAGGGAGCGACTGGAAACACCATATATTTT
CDR3 protein: CASSRGQGATGNTIYF

J gene: TRBJ1-6
clone size: -
V gene: TRBV28
D gene: TRBD1
CDR3 length: 14
CDR3 DNA: TGTGCCAGCAGTGCGGGACAGCCTAATTCACCCCTCCACTTT
CDR3 protein: CASSAGQPNSPLHF

J gene: TRBJ2-7
clone size: -
V gene: TRBV5-4
D gene: -
CDR3 length: 15
CDR3 DNA: TGTGCCAGCAGCCGCTCGACTGGACAGAGCTACGAGCAGTACTTC
CDR3 protein: CASSRSTGQSYEQYF